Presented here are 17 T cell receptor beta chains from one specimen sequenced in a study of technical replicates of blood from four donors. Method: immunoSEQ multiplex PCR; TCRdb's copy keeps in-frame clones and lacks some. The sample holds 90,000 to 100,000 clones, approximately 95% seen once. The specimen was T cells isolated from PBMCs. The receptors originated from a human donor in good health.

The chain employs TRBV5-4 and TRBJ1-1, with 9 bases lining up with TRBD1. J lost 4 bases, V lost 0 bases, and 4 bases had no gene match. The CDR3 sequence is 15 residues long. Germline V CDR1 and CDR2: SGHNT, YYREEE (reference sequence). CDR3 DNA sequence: TGTGCCAGCAGCTTGGACAGGGGGCTGGTCACTGAAGCTTTCTTT. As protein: CASSLDRGLVTEAFF.

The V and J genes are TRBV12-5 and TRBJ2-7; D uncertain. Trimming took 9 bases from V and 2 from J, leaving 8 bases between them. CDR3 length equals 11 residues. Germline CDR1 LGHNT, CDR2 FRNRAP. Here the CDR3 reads CARQKAYEQYF. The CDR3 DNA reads TGTGCTAGACAGAAGGCCTACGAGCAGTACTTC.

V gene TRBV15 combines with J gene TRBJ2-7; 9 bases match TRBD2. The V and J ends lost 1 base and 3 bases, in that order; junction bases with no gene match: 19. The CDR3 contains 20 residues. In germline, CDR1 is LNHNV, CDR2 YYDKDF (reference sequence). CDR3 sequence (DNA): TGTGCCACCAGCAGAGCGGTAGCGGGGGCGGGGGGGGACAGCCTCTACGAGCAGTACTTC. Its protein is CATSRAVAGAGGDSLYEQYF.

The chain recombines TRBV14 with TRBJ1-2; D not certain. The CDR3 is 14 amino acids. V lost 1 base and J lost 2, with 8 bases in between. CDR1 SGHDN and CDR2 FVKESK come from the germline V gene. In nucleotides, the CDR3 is TGTGCCAGCAGCCAAGTCAACGGGAACTATGGCTACACCTTC. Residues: CASSQVNGNYGYTF.

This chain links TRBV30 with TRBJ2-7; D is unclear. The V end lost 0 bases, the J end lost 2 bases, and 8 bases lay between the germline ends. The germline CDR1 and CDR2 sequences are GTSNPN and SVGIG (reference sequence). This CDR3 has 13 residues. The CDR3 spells CAWSVRGAYEQYF. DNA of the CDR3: TGTGCCTGGAGTGTACGCGGTGCCTACGAGCAGTACTTC.

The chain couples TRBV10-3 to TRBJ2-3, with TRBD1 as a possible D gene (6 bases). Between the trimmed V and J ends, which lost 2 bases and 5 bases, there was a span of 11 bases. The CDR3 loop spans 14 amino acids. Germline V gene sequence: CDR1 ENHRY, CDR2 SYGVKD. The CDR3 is CAISETTGIDTQYF. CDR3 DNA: TGTGCCATCAGTGAGACAACAGGGATAGATACGCAGTATTTT.

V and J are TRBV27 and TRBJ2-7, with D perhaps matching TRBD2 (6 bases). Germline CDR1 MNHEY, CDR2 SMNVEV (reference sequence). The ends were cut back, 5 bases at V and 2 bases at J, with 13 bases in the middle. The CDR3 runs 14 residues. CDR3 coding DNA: TGTGCCAGCAGTCCTAGCGTTCCCGCCTACGAGCAGTACTTC. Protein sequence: CASSPSVPAYEQYF.

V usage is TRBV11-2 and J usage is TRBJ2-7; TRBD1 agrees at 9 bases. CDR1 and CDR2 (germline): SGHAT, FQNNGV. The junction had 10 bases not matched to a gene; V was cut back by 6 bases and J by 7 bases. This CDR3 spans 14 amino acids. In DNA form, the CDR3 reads TGTGCCAGCAGGCCGGGACAGGGTTCGAAAGAGCAGTACTTC. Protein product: CASRPGQGSKEQYF.

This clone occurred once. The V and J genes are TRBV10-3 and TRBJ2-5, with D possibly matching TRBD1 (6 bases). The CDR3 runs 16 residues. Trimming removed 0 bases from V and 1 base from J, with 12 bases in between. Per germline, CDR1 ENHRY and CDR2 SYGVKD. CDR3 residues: CAISESPGVLQETQYF. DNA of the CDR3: TGTGCCATCAGTGAGTCTCCAGGGGTCCTCCAAGAGACCCAGTACTTC.

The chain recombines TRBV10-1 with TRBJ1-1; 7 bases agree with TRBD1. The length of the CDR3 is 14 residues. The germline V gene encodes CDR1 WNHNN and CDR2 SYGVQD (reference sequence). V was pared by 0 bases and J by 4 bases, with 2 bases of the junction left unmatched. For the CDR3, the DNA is TGCGCCAGCAGTGAGTCGACAGGGAGCACTGAAGCTTTCTTT. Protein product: CASSESTGSTEAFF.

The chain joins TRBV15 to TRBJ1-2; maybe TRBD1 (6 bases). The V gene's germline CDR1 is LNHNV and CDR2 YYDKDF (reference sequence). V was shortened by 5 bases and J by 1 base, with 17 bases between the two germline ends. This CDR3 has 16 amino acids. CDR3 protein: CATSYKAGVVNYGYTF. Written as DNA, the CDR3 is TGTGCCACCAGCTACAAGGCAGGGGTTGTTAACTATGGCTACACCTTC.

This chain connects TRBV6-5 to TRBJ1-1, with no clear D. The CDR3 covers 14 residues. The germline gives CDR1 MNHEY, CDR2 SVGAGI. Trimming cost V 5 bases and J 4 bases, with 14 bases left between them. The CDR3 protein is CASSVQTSPTEAFF. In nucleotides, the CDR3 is TGTGCCAGCAGTGTACAGACATCTCCCACTGAAGCTTTCTTT.

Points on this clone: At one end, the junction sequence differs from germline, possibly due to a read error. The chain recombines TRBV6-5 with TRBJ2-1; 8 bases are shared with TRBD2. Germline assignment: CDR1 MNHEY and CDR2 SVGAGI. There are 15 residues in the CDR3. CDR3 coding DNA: TGTGCCAGCAGGGAAAGCGGGAGCTCCCACAATGAGCAGTTCTTC. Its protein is CASRESGSSHNEQFF.

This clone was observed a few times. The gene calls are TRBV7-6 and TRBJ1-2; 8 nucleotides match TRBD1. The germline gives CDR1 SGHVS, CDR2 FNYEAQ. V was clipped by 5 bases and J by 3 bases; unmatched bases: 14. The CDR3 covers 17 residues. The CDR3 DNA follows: TGTGCCAGCAGCCAACGGCAGGACAGGGCGATTGACTATGGCTACACCTTC. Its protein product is CASSQRQDRAIDYGYTF.

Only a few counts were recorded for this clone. This CDR3 reads CASRYQGSDGEKLFF. CDR3 nucleotide sequence: TGTGCCAGTAGATATCAGGGGTCGGACGGTGAAAAACTGTTTTTT. This chain connects TRBV2 to TRBJ1-4; the D gene is possibly TRBD1 (6 bases). Between the trimmed V and J ends, which lost 9 bases and 7 bases, there was a span of 21 bases. Germline CDR1 is SNHLY and CDR2 is FYNNEI. The CDR3 sequence is 15 residues long. The full variable domain, completed using reference TRBV2 and TRBJ1-4, is EPEVTQTPSHQVTQMGQEVILRCVPISNHLYFYWYRQILGQKVEFLVSFYNNEISEKSEIFDDQFSVERPDGSNFTLKIRSTKLEDSAMYFCASRYQGSDGEKLFFGSGTQLSVL.

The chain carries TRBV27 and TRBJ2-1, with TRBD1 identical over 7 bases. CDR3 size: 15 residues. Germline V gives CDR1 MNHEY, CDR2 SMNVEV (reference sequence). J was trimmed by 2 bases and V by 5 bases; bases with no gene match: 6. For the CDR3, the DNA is TGTGCCAGCAGTGTATGGGACAGAGCCTACAATGAGCAGTTCTTC. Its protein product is CASSVWDRAYNEQFF.

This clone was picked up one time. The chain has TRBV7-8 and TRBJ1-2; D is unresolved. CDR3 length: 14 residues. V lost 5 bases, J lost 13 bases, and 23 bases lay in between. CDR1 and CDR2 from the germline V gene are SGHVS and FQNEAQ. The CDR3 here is CASSTRGGGNRLTF. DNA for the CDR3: TGTGCCAGCAGCACACGAGGTGGTGGTAACCGGCTCACCTTC. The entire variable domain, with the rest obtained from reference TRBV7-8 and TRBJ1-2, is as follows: GAGVSQSPRYKVAKRGQDVALRCDPISGHVSLFWYQQALGQGPEFLTYFQNEAQLDKSGLPSDRFFAERPEGSVSTLKIQRTQQEDSAVYLCASSTRGGGNRLTFGSGTRLTVV.